The clone carrying this TCR beta chain was recorded a few times. TCRdb passed the 5' RACE reads through MiXCR, listing each CDR3 protein once. The top ten clones hold approximately 22% of a sample with about 340,000 distinct CDR3 sequences, around 20% of them seen once. This specimen comes from a study of T-cell memory formation after mild COVID-19. This CDR3 has 13 amino acids. The germline gives CDR1 DFQATT, CDR2 SNEGSKA (reference sequence). With 6 bases removed from V and 5 bases from J, the gap between germline ends came to 16 bases. Sequencing was carried out using PBMCs or a T cell subset sorted from them (not recorded which). The source is a man younger than 35 who had mild COVID-19 (a few samples of this study predate the infection). Cell type and time point are not known. The chain links TRBV20-1 to TRBJ2-5, with D perhaps TRBD2 (7 bases). The CDR3 coding sequence is TGCAGTGCCCCGGGGGGCACTTGGGAGACCCAGTACTTC. This gives the protein CSAPGGTWETQYF.